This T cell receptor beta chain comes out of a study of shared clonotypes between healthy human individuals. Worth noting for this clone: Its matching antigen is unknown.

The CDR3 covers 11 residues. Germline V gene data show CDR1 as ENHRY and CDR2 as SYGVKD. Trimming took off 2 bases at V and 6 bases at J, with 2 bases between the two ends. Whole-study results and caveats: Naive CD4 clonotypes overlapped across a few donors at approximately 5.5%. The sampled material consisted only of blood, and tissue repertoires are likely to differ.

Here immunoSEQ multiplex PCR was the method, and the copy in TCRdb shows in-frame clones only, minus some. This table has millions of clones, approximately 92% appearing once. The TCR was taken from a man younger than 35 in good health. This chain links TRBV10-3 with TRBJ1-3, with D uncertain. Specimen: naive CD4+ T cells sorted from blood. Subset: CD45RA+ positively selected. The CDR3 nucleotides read TGTGCCATCAGTGAGGCAAACACCATATATTTT. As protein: CAISEANTIYF.